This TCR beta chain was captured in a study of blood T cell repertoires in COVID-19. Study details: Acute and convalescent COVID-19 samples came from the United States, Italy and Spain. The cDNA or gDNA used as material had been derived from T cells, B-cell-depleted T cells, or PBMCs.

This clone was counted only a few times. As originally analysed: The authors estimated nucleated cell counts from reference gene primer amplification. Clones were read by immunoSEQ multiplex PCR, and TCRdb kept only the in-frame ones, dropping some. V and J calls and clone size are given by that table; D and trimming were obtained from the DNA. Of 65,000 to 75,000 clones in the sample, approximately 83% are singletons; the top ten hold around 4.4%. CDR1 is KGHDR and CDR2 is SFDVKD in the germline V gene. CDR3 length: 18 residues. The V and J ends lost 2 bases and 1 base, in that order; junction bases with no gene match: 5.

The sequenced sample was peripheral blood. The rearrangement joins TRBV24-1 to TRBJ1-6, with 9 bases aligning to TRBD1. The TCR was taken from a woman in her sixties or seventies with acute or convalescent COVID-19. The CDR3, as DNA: TGTGCCACCAGTGATTACAGGGGGCGCAGGTCCTATAATTCACCCCTCCACTTT. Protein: CATSDYRGRRSYNSPLHF.